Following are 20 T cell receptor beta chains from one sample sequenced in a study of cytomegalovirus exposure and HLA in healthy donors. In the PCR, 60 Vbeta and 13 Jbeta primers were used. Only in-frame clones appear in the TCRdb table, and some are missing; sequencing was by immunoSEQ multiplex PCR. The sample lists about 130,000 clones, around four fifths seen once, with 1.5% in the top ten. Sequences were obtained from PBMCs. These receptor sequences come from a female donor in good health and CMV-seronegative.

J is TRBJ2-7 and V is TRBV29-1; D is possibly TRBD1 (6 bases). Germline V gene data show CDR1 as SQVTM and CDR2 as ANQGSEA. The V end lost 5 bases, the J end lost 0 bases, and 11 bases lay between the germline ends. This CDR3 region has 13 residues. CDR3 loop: CSVSPDSSYEQYF. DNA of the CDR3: TGCAGCGTTAGTCCGGACAGCTCCTACGAGCAGTACTTC.

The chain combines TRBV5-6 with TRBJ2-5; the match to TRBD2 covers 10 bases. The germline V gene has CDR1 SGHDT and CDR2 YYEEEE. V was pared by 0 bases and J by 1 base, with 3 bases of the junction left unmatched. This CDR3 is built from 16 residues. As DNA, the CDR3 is TGTGCCAGCAGCTTGGGGCCTAGCGGGGGCCAAGAGACCCAGTACTTC. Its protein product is CASSLGPSGGQETQYF.

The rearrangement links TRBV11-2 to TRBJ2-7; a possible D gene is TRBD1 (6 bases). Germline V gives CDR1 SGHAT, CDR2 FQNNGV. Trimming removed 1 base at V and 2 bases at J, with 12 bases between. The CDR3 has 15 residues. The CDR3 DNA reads TGTGCCAGCAGCTTAGTCCGGGACACCCCCTACGAGCAGTACTTC. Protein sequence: CASSLVRDTPYEQYF.

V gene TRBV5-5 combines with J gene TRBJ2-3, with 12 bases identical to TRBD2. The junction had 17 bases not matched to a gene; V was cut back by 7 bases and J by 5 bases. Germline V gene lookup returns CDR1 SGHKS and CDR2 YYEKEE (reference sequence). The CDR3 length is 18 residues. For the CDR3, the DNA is TGTGCCAGCTCGGGCGGAGGTCTAGCGGGAGGGCCGAGAGATACGCAGTATTTT. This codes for CASSGGGLAGGPRDTQYF.

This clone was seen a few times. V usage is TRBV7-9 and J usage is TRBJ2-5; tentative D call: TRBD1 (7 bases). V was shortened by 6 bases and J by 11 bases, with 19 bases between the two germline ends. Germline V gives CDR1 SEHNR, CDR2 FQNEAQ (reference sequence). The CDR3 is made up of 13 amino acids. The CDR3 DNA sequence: TGTGCCAGCAGGTCGACAGGGTCGGGGGAGCAGTACTTC. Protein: CASRSTGSGEQYF.

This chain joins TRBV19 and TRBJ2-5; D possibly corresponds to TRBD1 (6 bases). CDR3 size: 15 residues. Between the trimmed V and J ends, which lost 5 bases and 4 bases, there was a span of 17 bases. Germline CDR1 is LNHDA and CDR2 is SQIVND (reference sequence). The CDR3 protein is CASSWGQAFGETQYF. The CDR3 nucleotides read TGTGCCAGTAGTTGGGGGCAGGCATTCGGAGAGACCCAGTACTTC.

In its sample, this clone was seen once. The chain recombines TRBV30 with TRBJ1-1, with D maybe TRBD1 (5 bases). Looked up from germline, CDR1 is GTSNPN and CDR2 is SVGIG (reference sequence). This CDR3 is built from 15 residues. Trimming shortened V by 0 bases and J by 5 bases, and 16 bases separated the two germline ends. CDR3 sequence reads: CAWSVLSGFGTEAFF. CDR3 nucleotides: TGTGCCTGGAGTGTACTTTCAGGGTTCGGGACTGAAGCTTTCTTT.

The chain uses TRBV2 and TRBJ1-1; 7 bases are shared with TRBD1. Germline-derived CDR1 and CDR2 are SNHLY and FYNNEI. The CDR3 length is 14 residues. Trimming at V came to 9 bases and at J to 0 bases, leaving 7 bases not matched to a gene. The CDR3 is CARSTGTVNTEAFF. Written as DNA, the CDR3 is TGTGCCAGGAGTACCGGGACAGTGAACACTGAAGCTTTCTTT. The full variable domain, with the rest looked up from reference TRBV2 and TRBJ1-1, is EPEVTQTPSHQVTQMGQEVILRCVPISNHLYFYWYRQILGQKVEFLVSFYNNEISEKSEIFDDQFSVERPDGSNFTLKIRSTKLEDSAMYFCARSTGTVNTEAFFGQGTRLTVV.

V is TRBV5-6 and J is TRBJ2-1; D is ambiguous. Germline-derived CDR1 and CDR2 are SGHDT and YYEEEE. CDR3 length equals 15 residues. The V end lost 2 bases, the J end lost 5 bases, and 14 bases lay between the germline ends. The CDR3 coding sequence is TGTGCCAGCAGCTTATCTAGAAATACGGACAATGAGCAGTTCTTC. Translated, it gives CASSLSRNTDNEQFF.

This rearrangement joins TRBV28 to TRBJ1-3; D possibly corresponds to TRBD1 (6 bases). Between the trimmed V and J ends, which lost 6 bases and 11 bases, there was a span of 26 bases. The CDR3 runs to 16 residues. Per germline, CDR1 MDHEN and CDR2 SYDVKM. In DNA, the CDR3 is TGTGCCAGCAGCCGAAACAGGGCAGAAGAGGGAAGGGCCATATATTTT. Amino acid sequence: CASSRNRAEEGRAIYF.

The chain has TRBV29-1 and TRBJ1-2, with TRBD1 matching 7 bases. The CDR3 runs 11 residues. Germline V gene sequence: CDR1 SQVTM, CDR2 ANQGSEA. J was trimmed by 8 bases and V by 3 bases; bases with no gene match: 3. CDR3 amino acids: CSVEDRKGYTF. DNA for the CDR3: TGCAGCGTTGAGGACAGGAAAGGCTACACCTTC.

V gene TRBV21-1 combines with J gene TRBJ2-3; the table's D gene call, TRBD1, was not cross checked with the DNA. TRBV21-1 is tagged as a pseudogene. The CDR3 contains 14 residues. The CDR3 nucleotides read TGTGCCAGCAGCTTACACAGGGGTGGAGATACGCAGTATTTT. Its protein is CASSLHRGGDTQYF.

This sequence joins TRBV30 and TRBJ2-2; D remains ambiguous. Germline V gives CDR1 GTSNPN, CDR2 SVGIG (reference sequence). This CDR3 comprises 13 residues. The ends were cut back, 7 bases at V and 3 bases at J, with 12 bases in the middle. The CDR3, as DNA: TGTGCCTCAGGCCACCGTTACACCGGGGAGCTGTTTTTT. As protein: CASGHRYTGELFF.

CDR3 coding DNA: TGCGCCAGCAGCCAAACACAGGGAGCCGATGAAGCTTTCTTT. Its protein product is CASSQTQGADEAFF. The chain uses TRBV4-1 and TRBJ1-1, with a tentative D call TRBD1 (6 bases). Germline CDR1 and CDR2: MGHRA and YSYEKL. This CDR3 is built from 14 residues. The V and J ends lost 2 bases and 7 bases respectively, with 14 bases between them.

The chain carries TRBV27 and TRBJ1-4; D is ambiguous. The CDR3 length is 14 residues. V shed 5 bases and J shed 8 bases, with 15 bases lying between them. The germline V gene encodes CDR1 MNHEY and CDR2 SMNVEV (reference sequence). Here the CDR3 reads CASSPWDRGEKLFF. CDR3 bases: TGTGCCAGCAGTCCCTGGGATCGAGGGGAAAAACTGTTTTTT.

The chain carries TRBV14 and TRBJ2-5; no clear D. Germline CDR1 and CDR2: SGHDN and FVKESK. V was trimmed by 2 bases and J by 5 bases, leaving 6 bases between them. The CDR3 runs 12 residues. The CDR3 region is CASSQFRETQYF. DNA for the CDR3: TGTGCCAGCAGCCAATTCCGGGAGACCCAGTACTTC.

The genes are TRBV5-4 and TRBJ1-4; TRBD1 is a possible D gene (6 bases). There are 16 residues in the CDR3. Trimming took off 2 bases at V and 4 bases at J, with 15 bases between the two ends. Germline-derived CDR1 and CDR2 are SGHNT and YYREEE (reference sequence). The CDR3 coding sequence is TGTGCCAGCAGCTTAATGCCTGGGGGCTATAATGAAAAACTGTTTTTT. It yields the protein CASSLMPGGYNEKLFF.

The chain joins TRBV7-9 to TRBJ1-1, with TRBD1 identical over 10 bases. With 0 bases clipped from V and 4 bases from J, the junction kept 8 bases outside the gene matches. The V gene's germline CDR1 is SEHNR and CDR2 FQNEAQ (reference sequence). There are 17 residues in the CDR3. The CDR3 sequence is CASSLAAPGQGTTEAFF. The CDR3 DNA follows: TGTGCCAGCAGCTTAGCCGCACCGGGACAGGGGACCACTGAAGCTTTCTTT.

The CDR3 bases are TGTGCCAGCAGCCTGGACGGACTAGCGGCTAATGAGCAGTTCTTC. Amino acids: CASSLDGLAANEQFF. The chain carries TRBV7-2 and TRBJ2-1, with 10 positions matching TRBD2. The CDR3 covers 15 residues. Per the germline V gene, CDR1 is SGHTA and CDR2 is FQGNSA. The V gene end was trimmed by 5 bases and the J gene end by 7 bases; junction bases not matched to a gene: 8. The full variable domain, in which reference TRBV7-2 and TRBJ2-1 provide the parts outside the CDR3, is GAGVSQSPSNKVTEKGKDVELRCDPISGHTALYWYRQSLGQGLEFLIYFQGNSAPDKSGLPSDRFSAERTGGSVSTLTIQRTQQEDSAVYLCASSLDGLAANEQFFGPGTRLTVL.

CDR3 coding DNA: TGTGCCAGCAGCGTAGGAACGGGAGGGTACTCCTACAATGAGCAGTTCTTC. It yields the protein CASSVGTGGYSYNEQFF. V and J are TRBV9 and TRBJ2-1, with 8 positions matching TRBD2. The CDR3 consists of 17 residues. The J segment lost 0 bases and the V segment lost 0 bases, leaving 5 bases of the junction unmatched. In germline, CDR1 is SGDLS, CDR2 YYNGEE. Together with reference TRBV9 and TRBJ2-1, the CDR3 gives the full variable domain: DSGVTQTPKHLITATGQRVTLRCSPRSGDLSVYWYQQSLDQGLQFLIQYYNGEERAKGNILERFSAQQFPDLHSELNLSSLELGDSALYFCASSVGTGGYSYNEQFFGPGTRLTVL.